Listed below are T cell receptor beta chains from one sample, sequenced in a study of PD-1 blockade in classical Hodgkin lymphoma. Assay: immunoSEQ multiplex PCR; the TCRdb copy retains only in-frame clones and omits some. The table has about 17,000 clones, approximately 80% seen once; the top ten hold approximately 1.9%. The starting material was CD4+ T cells from blood, obtained before the fourth cycle of nivolumab. These receptors were taken from a human donor with classical Hodgkin lymphoma. Both conserved end residues are part of each CDR3. A D gene is named only where the DNA matches it firmly. Expanded clones get a size class; other rows say once, few or many, or leave the size out.

NA | TRBJ1-3 | NA | TRBV11-2 | TGTGCCAGCAGCGAAGACAGCTCTGGAAACACCATATATTTT | CASSEDSSGNTIYF
NA | TRBJ2-5 | NA | TRBV2 | TGTGCCAGCAGTGAAACTTTGCCCCAAGAGACCCAGTACTTC | CASSETLPQETQYF
NA | TRBJ2-4 | NA | TRBV2 | TGTGCCAGCAGTGGGGGGGCTGGGGCACTAGCCAAAAACATTCAGTACTTC | CASSGGAGALAKNIQYF
few | TRBJ2-7 | NA | TRBV6-4 | TGTGCCAGCAGTGAAGCCCTCCACCTCTTC | CASSEALHLF
NA | TRBJ1-2 | TRBD1 | TRBV27 | TGTGCCAGCAGTTTTTTAGGACAGGGGGTAAACTATGGCTACACCTTC | CASSFLGQGVNYGYTF
few | TRBJ1-4 | NA | TRBV25-1 | TGTGCCAGCAGTGCCCAGGGGTTGACTAATGAAAAACTGTTTTTT | CASSAQGLTNEKLFF
NA | TRBJ2-1 | TRBD2 | TRBV7-9 | TGTGCCAGCACCCAGAAACTAGCGGGAGGGCCACGTAATGAGCAGTTCTTC | CASTQKLAGGPRNEQFF
NA | TRBJ2-1 | NA | TRBV7-9 | TGTGCCAGCAGCTTGGTGGAACTTAGCTCCTACAATGAGCAGTTCTTC | CASSLVELSSYNEQFF
NA | TRBJ1-4 | TRBD1 | TRBV10-2 | TGCGCCAGCAGGGCCGGACAGGGAACTAATGAAAAACTGTTTTTT | CASRAGQGTNEKLFF
NA | TRBJ1-2 | NA | TRBV29-1 | TGCAGCGTTGACGCGGACACGGGGATGCGGATGGACGGCTACACCTTC | CSVDADTGMRMDGYTF